These 7 T cell receptor beta chains were sequenced from one sample in a study of post-analysis software for immune sequencing data. The antigens these receptors bind are not known. TCR beta cDNA libraries had unique molecular identifiers. A single record per CDR3 protein comes from TCRdb applying MiXCR to the PCR reads. The sample carries about 500,000 distinct CDR3 sequences, 45% recorded once. Regarding the study as a whole: Comparison of patients with controls showed five TRBV segments more frequent in patients, TRBV5-6, TRBV5-1 and TRBV20-1 among them.

Sequenced input: blood. Receptor source: a girl aged 10-17 years with multiple sclerosis.

The chain links TRBV2 to TRBJ1-2; 7 nucleotides line up with TRBD1. In germline, CDR1 is SNHLY, CDR2 FYNNEI. The CDR3 is 16 amino acids. Unmatched junction bases numbered 7, after V lost 0 bases and J lost 3 bases. This CDR3 is CASSEARDRLDYGYTF. The DNA for the CDR3 is TGTGCCAGCAGTGAAGCCCGGGACAGATTAGACTATGGCTACACCTTC. The whole variable domain, filled in from reference TRBV2 and TRBJ1-2, reads EPEVTQTPSHQVTQMGQEVILRCVPISNHLYFYWYRQILGQKVEFLVSFYNNEISEKSEIFDDQFSVERPDGSNFTLKIRSTKLEDSAMYFCASSEARDRLDYGYTFGSGTRLTVV.

V is TRBV4-2 and J is TRBJ2-7; 9 nucleotides align to TRBD2. The DNA end lines up better with TRBJ2-5; the J call may be wrong. In germline, CDR1 is LGHNA, CDR2 YNFKEQ. The CDR3 has 16 amino acids. CDR3 nucleotides: TGTGCCAGCAGCCAAGACCCAGCGGGAGGAAGAGAGACCCAGTACTTC. Residues: CASSQDPAGGRETQYF.

CDR3 DNA: TGCAGTGCTAGATTAGCGGGAGTGGACGAGCAGTACTTC. Its translation: CSARLAGVDEQYF. V and J are TRBV20-1 and TRBJ2-5; 9 bases map to TRBD2. The DNA end is a closer match to TRBJ2-7, so the J assignment may be wrong. Germline V lookup: CDR1 DFQATT, CDR2 SNEGSKA (reference sequence). The CDR3 is 13 amino acids.

CDR3 sequence: CASSPRQGSSADTQYF. The CDR3 DNA sequence: TGTGCCAGCAGCCCCCGACAGGGGTCTAGCGCAGATACGCAGTATTTT. The chain uses TRBV11-2 and TRBJ2-3; 8 bases are a match to TRBD1. The CDR3 length is 16 residues. Per the germline V gene, CDR1 is SGHAT and CDR2 is FQNNGV. Unmatched junction bases numbered 11, after V lost 5 bases and J lost 4 bases.

In this sample, this clonotype turned up a few times. J is TRBJ1-2 and V is TRBV4-2; 7 bases match TRBD1. CDR1 LGHNA and CDR2 YNFKEQ come from the germline V gene. The CDR3 has 16 residues. The ends lost 1 base at V and 5 bases at J; junction bases unmatched: 10. CDR3 sequence: CASSQGLGTEIYGYTF. The CDR3 DNA reads TGTGCCAGCAGCCAAGGTTTAGGGACAGAGATATATGGCTACACCTTC.

The chain employs TRBV3-1 and TRBJ1-5; no clear D. This CDR3 has 13 residues. V lost 5 bases, J lost 8 bases, and 13 bases lay in between. Germline V gene lookup returns CDR1 LGHDT and CDR2 YNNKEL (reference sequence). CDR3 sequence reads: CASSDRPAEPQHF. In nucleotides, the CDR3 is TGTGCCAGCAGCGATCGACCTGCGGAGCCCCAGCATTTT.

This clonotype was observed a few times. The V gene is TRBV29-1, the J gene TRBJ1-1, with D tentatively TRBD1 (6 bases). Germline CDR1 SQVTM, CDR2 ANQGSEA. The CDR3 extends over 14 amino acids. The V and J ends lost 2 bases and 1 base respectively, with 11 bases between them. CDR3 amino acids: CSVERQGTNTEAFF. The DNA of the CDR3 is TGCAGCGTTGAAAGGCAGGGGACGAACACTGAAGCTTTCTTT. Full variable domain (outside the CDR3, taken from reference TRBV29-1 and TRBJ1-1): SAVISQKPSRDICQRGTSLTIQCQVDSQVTMMFWYRQQPGQSLTLIATANQGSEATYESGFVIDKFPISRPNLTFSTLTVSNMSPEDSSIYLCSVERQGTNTEAFFGQGTRLTVV.